Below are 17 T cell receptor beta chains sequenced from a single sample in a study of CXCR3-negative and CXCR3-positive naive CD8 T cells. The authors prepared UMI-labeled TRB cDNA libraries by 5' RACE. TCRdb re-called the 5' RACE reads and catalogs CDR3 proteins one per entry, DNA excluded. The sample features 55,000 to 70,000 distinct CDR3 sequences, with 23% in its top ten. The sample comprised memory CD8+ T cells from blood. Every receptor here comes from a human donor in good health. Some clones in this sample may be carry-over from other donors' samples.

This rearrangement joins TRBV30 to TRBJ2-1; the TCRdb D gene call, TRBD1, has no DNA to confirm it. This CDR3 has 11 residues. CDR1 is GTSNPN, CDR2 SVGIG, per germline (reference sequence). CDR3 protein: CAWYRGSEQFF.

J is TRBJ2-3 and V is TRBV6-4. The CDR3 has 14 residues. Germline V gives CDR1 MRHNA, CDR2 SNTAGT. CDR3 sequence reads: CASSHDGDTDTQYF.

The chain couples TRBV20-1 to TRBJ1-2. Germline V gene lookup returns CDR1 DFQATT and CDR2 SNEGSKA (reference sequence). The CDR3 spans 15 residues. The CDR3 reads CSARDLSVGSYGYTF.

The chain has TRBV20-1 and TRBJ1-2; with no DNA, the TCRdb D assignment of TRBD1 cannot be verified. This CDR3 comprises 13 residues. Germline values: CDR1 DFQATT, CDR2 SNEGSKA (reference sequence). CDR3 sequence reads: CSATDSINYGYTF.

V usage is TRBV20-1 and J usage is TRBJ1-5; TCRdb selects TRBD1, and the lack of DNA leaves this call unchecked. The CDR3 sequence is 14 residues long. Germline V CDR1 and CDR2: DFQATT, SNEGSKA (reference sequence). The CDR3 sequence is CSAKMAGVDRPQHF.

V and J are TRBV13 and TRBJ2-1. CDR1 and CDR2 from the germline V gene are PRHDT and FYEKMQ (reference sequence). This CDR3 region has 15 residues. The CDR3 loop reads CASSGGDSYNNEQFF.

This rearrangement joins TRBV29-1 to TRBJ2-3; TCRdb indicates TRBD2, and absent DNA this call remains unverified. The CDR3 extends over 15 amino acids. The germline gives CDR1 SQVTM, CDR2 ANQGSEA. CDR3 sequence reads: CSVEGTSGGADTQYF.

The chain joins TRBV29-1 to TRBJ2-7; the D gene TCRdb calls, TRBD1, cannot be checked with no DNA. Germline CDR1 and CDR2: SQVTM and ANQGSEA. The CDR3 sequence is 13 residues long. The CDR3 protein is CSVVTGHSYEQYF.

The chain joins TRBV29-1 to TRBJ2-5; TCRdb's assignment of TRBD1 cannot be checked, as there is no DNA. Germline loops: CDR1 SQVTM, CDR2 ANQGSEA. The CDR3 is 13 residues long. CDR3: CSVPLTEQETQYF.

V usage is TRBV7-6 and J usage is TRBJ2-3; absent DNA, TCRdb's TRBD2 call cannot be checked. Per the germline V gene, CDR1 is SGHVS and CDR2 is FNYEAQ. The CDR3 has 15 amino acids. Here the CDR3 reads CASSGTSGGTDTQYF.

This chain joins TRBV7-9 and TRBJ2-5; TCRdb picks TRBD2, but there is no DNA to check that call. CDR1 is SEHNR, CDR2 FQNEAQ, per germline (reference sequence). The CDR3 has 16 residues. The CDR3 protein is CASSSPLAGVKETQYF.

The chain joins TRBV11-2 to TRBJ1-1. The germline gives CDR1 SGHAT, CDR2 FQNNGV. CDR3 length: 14 residues. This CDR3 reads CASSLGARNLEAFF.

This chain joins TRBV3-1 and TRBJ2-2; TCRdb outputs TRBD2, but without DNA this stays unchecked. The CDR3 covers 17 residues. Germline CDR1 and CDR2: LGHDT and YNNKEL (reference sequence). CDR3: CASSPWTSGENTGELFF.

The genes are TRBV7-6 and TRBJ2-1. In germline, CDR1 is SGHVS, CDR2 FNYEAQ. The length of the CDR3 is 15 residues. CDR3 in amino acids: CASSSYRNSYNEQFF. Supplemented by reference TRBV7-6 and TRBJ2-1, the full variable domain reads GAGVSQSPRYKVTKRGQDVALRCDPISGHVSLYWYRQALGQGPEFLTYFNYEAQQDKSGLPNDRFSAERPEGSISTLTIQRTEQRDSAMYRCASSSYRNSYNEQFFGPGTRLTVL.

The genes are TRBV7-9 and TRBJ1-5. CDR1 is SEHNR and CDR2 is FQNEAQ in the germline V gene (reference sequence). This CDR3 has 12 residues. The CDR3 loop is CASSLGVQPQHF.

The chain carries TRBV28 and TRBJ2-7; TCRdb selects TRBD2, and the lack of DNA leaves this call unchecked. Germline V gene sequence: CDR1 MDHEN, CDR2 SYDVKM. The CDR3 covers 15 residues. The CDR3 loop reads CASSSPGLAFIEQYF.

The genes are TRBV5-1 and TRBJ2-5; TCRdb calls TRBD1, which cannot be checked without DNA. The CDR3 has 11 amino acids. The germline gives CDR1 SGHRS, CDR2 YFSETQ. Here the CDR3 reads CASAGSETQYF. Together with reference TRBV5-1 and TRBJ2-5, the CDR3 gives the full variable domain: KAGVTQTPRYLIKTRGQQVTLSCSPISGHRSVSWYQQTPGQGLQFLFEYFSETQRNKGNFPGRFSGRQFSNSRSEMNVSTLELGDSALYLCASAGSETQYFGPGTRLLVL.